This TCR beta chain was sequenced for a study of radiation and T cells in renal cell carcinoma. Germline loops: CDR1 MDHEN, CDR2 SYDVKM. V was clipped by 3 bases and J by 2 bases, with 13 bases between them. The CDR3 spans 15 residues. Produced via immunoSEQ multiplex PCR; TCRdb's table is partial and in-frame only. The table has around 140,000 clones, 88% seen once. Noted time point: baseline pretreatment blood. Treatment denoted: 15 Gy SBRT to primary tumor, nephrectomy 4 weeks later. Clear cell pathology was present in this patient's renal cell carcinoma. The sequences come from blood, collected from a patient whose treatment included radiotherapy and nephrectomy. J is TRBJ2-5 and V is TRBV28; the D gene is possibly TRBD2 (6 bases). This TCR was sampled from a woman between 70 and 85 years old with renal cell carcinoma. The CDR3 DNA sequence: TGTGCCAGCAGTTTTTCCGACGCGGGGCAAGAGACCCAGTACTTC. Protein: CASSFSDAGQETQYF.